This section outlines one T cell receptor (beta chain) sequence together with its context. The antigen remains unidentified. This PCR relied on a set of 60 Vbeta primers and 13 Jbeta primers. The method was immunoSEQ multiplex PCR; TCRdb's version includes in-frame clones alone and lacks a portion of them. The sample lists approximately 120,000 clones, 70% to 85% seen once, with about a tenth in the top ten. The CDR3 spans 15 residues. CDR1 and CDR2 from the germline V gene are MNHEY and SMNVEV (reference sequence). With 3 bases removed from V and 0 bases from J, the gap between germline ends came to 9 bases. The source of the sample is a study of cytomegalovirus exposure and HLA in healthy donors. Whole-study results and caveats: A later analysis reported that several of the most significant clusters appeared to be linked to common viral pathogens, among them Epstein-Barr virus. In a later analysis, productive TCRs from donors in an Asian-associated ancestry cluster reportedly carried fewer N-insertions than the cohort mean. Roughly even sequencing depth across donors was the assumption behind the presence/absence analyses.

Sequenced: PBMCs. The sequence was obtained from a middle-aged man in good health and CMV-seropositive. J is TRBJ1-5 and V is TRBV27; D call uncertain. CDR3 coding DNA: TGTGCCAGCAGTTTCAGGTCAGCTAGCAATCAGCCCCAGCATTTT. It is translated as CASSFRSASNQPQHF.